This T cell receptor beta chain was identified in a study of shared clonotypes between healthy human individuals. Study-level findings and limits: It was the non-shared clonotypes that had lower generation probabilities than clonotypes shared by all four donors.

V was shortened by 5 bases and J by 5 bases, with 18 bases between the two germline ends. Looked up from germline, CDR1 is LNHNV and CDR2 is YYDKDF (reference sequence). The CDR3 is made up of 15 amino acids. As concerns this clone: Its specificity is not known.

The data were produced by immunoSEQ multiplex PCR, yet TCRdb's version contains in-frame clones alone and is incomplete. The sample lists under 650,000 clones, roughly 95% occurring once. The source material was naive CD4+ T cells sorted from blood. Subset given: CD45RA+ positively selected. The source of this sequence is a woman in her 30s in good health. This chain links TRBV15 with TRBJ1-1; weak D call: TRBD1 (6 bases). In DNA form, the CDR3 reads TGTGCCACCAGCCCGTCATTCCCAGGGGAGACTGAAGCTTTCTTT. It codes for CATSPSFPGETEAFF.